Included here is one T cell receptor beta chain sequence, with context. Using immunoSEQ multiplex PCR, the repertoire was profiled, and TCRdb retains in-frame clones only, with some absent. In the table there are approximately 150,000 clones, nearly 90% of which are singletons. This sample is part of a study of control samples from healthy donors and cancer patients. J lost 6 bases, V lost 10 bases, and 12 bases had no gene match. In germline, CDR1 is LNHDA, CDR2 SQIVND (reference sequence). The length of the CDR3 is 14 residues. J is TRBJ1-1 and V is TRBV19, with TRBD1 matching 9 bases. The sample comprised PBMCs. The clonotype originates from a man aged 50 to 60 with head and neck cancer. CDR3 coding DNA: TGTGCCACCGGCGCCGGGACAGGGTTACCTGAAGCTTTCTTT. Its protein product is CATGAGTGLPEAFF.